Presented here are 10 T cell receptor beta chains from one specimen sequenced in a study of cytomegalovirus exposure and HLA in healthy donors (dated by TCRdb to about 2017). The protocol used for the library was the immunoSEQ multiplex PCR assay. A mixture of 60 forward primers for TCR Vbeta segments and 13 reverse primers for TCR Jbeta segments was used in the multiplex PCR. TCRdb mirrors the immuneACCESS table, restricted to in-frame sequences. Some clones are absent from its copies; in checked studies, under half trace to an unresolved V gene, and the reason for the others is unknown. Recorded for this sample are 77,000 or so clones; around 84% of them occurred a single time. The ten largest clones capture about 20% of the sample. Sequenced: PBMCs. Receptor source: a man between 65 and 85 years old in good health and CMV-seropositive.

J is TRBJ2-7 and V is TRBV5-1; TRBD2 is a possible D gene (6 bases). Germline CDR1 is SGHRS and CDR2 is YFSETQ. The CDR3 totals 15 residues. Deletions cut 4 bases from V and 3 bases from J, with 17 bases between. The CDR3 is CASSPRGRQDYEQYF. In DNA form, the CDR3 reads TGCGCCAGCAGCCCTCGGGGGAGGCAAGACTACGAGCAGTACTTC.

The chain combines TRBV6-1 with TRBJ2-7, with a possible D match to TRBD2 (5 bases). This CDR3 is 13 amino acids long. V dropped 2 bases and J dropped 6 bases, with 11 bases sitting between them. Germline V lookup: CDR1 MNHNS, CDR2 SASEGT. DNA for the CDR3: TGTGCCAGCAGTGAATTGAGGGTAGTCGAGCAGTACTTC. Its protein is CASSELRVVEQYF.

This rearrangement joins TRBV5-6 to TRBJ2-6; 7 nucleotides match TRBD2. The junction had 3 bases not matched to a gene; V was cut back by 3 bases and J by 3 bases. The CDR3 has 15 residues. CDR1 and CDR2 from the germline V gene are SGHDT and YYEEEE. CDR3 protein: CASSWGGVGANVLTF. The CDR3 nucleotides are TGTGCCAGCAGCTGGGGGGGGGTTGGGGCCAACGTCCTGACTTTC.

This chain uses TRBV4-1 with TRBJ2-1; TRBD2 matches at 13 bases. V gave up 2 bases and J gave up 4 bases; unmatched junction bases: 2. CDR1 MGHRA and CDR2 YSYEKL come from the germline V gene. The CDR3 is 16 amino acids. CDR3: CASSQKTSGGYNEQFF. DNA of the CDR3: TGCGCCAGCAGCCAAAAGACTAGCGGGGGGTACAATGAGCAGTTCTTC.

The chain employs TRBV18 and TRBJ2-5; 7 bases are a match to TRBD1. CDR3 length: 15 residues. The junction had 1 base not matched to a gene; V was cut back by 0 bases and J by 0 bases. CDR1 and CDR2 from the germline V gene are KGHSH and LQKENI. In DNA, the CDR3 is TGTGCCAGCTCACCACCGGGACAGTACCAAGAGACCCAGTACTTC. This sequence encodes CASSPPGQYQETQYF.

The chain links TRBV4-2 to TRBJ1-2; 7 nucleotides line up with TRBD1. J was trimmed by 4 bases and V by 5 bases; bases with no gene match: 7. The germline V gene encodes CDR1 LGHNA and CDR2 YNFKEQ. This CDR3 is built from 14 residues. This chain's CDR3 is CASSTRQGIYGYTF. CDR3 DNA sequence: TGTGCCAGCAGCACCCGACAGGGTATCTATGGCTACACCTTC.

This chain uses TRBV4-3 with TRBJ1-6, with D uncertain. There are 14 residues in the CDR3. Trimming took 4 bases from V and 0 from J, leaving 4 bases between them. The germline V gene encodes CDR1 LGHNA and CDR2 YSLEER. The CDR3 reads CASSPSSYNSPLHF. CDR3 nucleotide sequence: TGCGCCAGCAGCCCTAGCTCCTATAATTCACCCCTCCACTTT.

This clone was seen only once. The chain is built from TRBV6-4 and TRBJ2-1, with 7 bases matching TRBD1. The CDR3 sequence is 16 residues long. The germline V gene has CDR1 MRHNA and CDR2 SNTAGT. The V gene end was trimmed by 7 bases and the J gene end by 0 bases; junction bases not matched to a gene: 9. The CDR3 DNA sequence: TGTGCCAGCACCGACTCGGGGACAGTCTCCTACAATGAGCAGTTCTTC. Translated, it gives CASTDSGTVSYNEQFF.

This clone was detected many times. The chain recombines TRBV5-1 with TRBJ1-4, with no clear D. The CDR3 extends over 14 amino acids. Trimming stripped 2 bases from V and 5 bases from J, with 10 bases between. The germline V gene encodes CDR1 SGHRS and CDR2 YFSETQ. The CDR3 reads CASSFVGGNEKLFF. In DNA, the CDR3 is TGCGCCAGCAGCTTTGTCGGAGGCAATGAAAAACTGTTTTTT.

This clone was detected a few times. This sequence joins TRBV2 and TRBJ2-5; the D gene is possibly TRBD2 (6 bases). Germline CDR1 reads SNHLY; CDR2 reads FYNNEI. The CDR3 loop spans 14 amino acids. V lost 4 bases and J lost 2, with 11 bases in between. The CDR3 DNA reads TGTGCCAGCAGTGCACTGACTAGGCAAGAGACCCAGTACTTC. It specifies CASSALTRQETQYF.